These 20 T cell receptor beta chains were sequenced from one sample in a study of blood T cell repertoires in COVID-19. The table came from immunoSEQ multiplex PCR; TCRdb's copy has only in-frame clones and leaves some out. The sample has fewer than 250,000 clones; about nine tenths are singletons. The sequenced sample was peripheral blood. Source of these receptors: a man aged 35-49 years with acute or convalescent COVID-19.

This chain uses TRBV7-3 with TRBJ2-5; 8 bases are a match to TRBD2. CDR1 and CDR2 (germline): SGHTA, FQGTGA. Trimming cost V 5 bases and J 5 bases; bases outside gene matches: 10. The length of the CDR3 is 15 residues. The CDR3 DNA is TGTGCCAGCAGCCCCGGGAGACGGGAGGGGGAGACCCAGTACTTC. Its translation is CASSPGRREGETQYF.

This clone was recorded once. The rearrangement uses TRBV24-1 and TRBJ2-1; weak D call: TRBD1 (5 bases). The CDR3 length is 15 residues. Deletions cut 4 bases from V and 3 bases from J, with 12 bases between. Per germline, CDR1 KGHDR and CDR2 SFDVKD. The CDR3 protein is CATSDSRQSYNEQFF. As DNA, the CDR3 is TGTGCCACCAGTGACTCACGACAGAGCTACAATGAGCAGTTCTTC.

The chain links TRBV11-2 to TRBJ2-7; no definite D call. Germline assignment: CDR1 SGHAT and CDR2 FQNNGV. V lost 5 bases to trimming and J lost 2 bases, with 13 bases between them. The CDR3 is 14 residues long. CDR3 DNA: TGTGCCAGCAGCCAATCGCTAGGTCCCTACGAGCAGTACTTC. It yields the protein CASSQSLGPYEQYF.

The chain employs TRBV6-5 and TRBJ1-3; no clear D. This CDR3 spans 14 amino acids. V lost 2 bases to trimming and J lost 0 bases, with 5 bases between them. CDR1 and CDR2 from the germline V gene are MNHEY and SVGAGI. The CDR3 reads CASSYMASGNTIYF. The CDR3 coding sequence is TGTGCCAGCAGTTACATGGCCTCTGGAAACACCATATATTTT.

The chain links TRBV7-9 to TRBJ2-1; possible D gene TRBD2, 5 bases. Germline V gene sequence: CDR1 SEHNR, CDR2 FQNEAQ (reference sequence). V shed 3 bases and J shed 1 base, with 7 bases lying between them. The CDR3 consists of 14 residues. Here the CDR3 reads CASSLTTSYNEQFF. CDR3 nucleotides: TGTGCCAGCAGCTTGACTACTTCCTACAATGAGCAGTTCTTC.

V usage is TRBV15 and J usage is TRBJ2-1; D is perhaps TRBD1 (6 bases). The CDR3 is made up of 15 amino acids. V lost 7 bases and J 4 bases, leaving 17 bases between the germline ends. Germline lookup yields CDR1 LNHNV and CDR2 YYDKDF (reference sequence). The CDR3 spells CATTVGPGAYNEQFF. CDR3 DNA: TGTGCCACCACCGTGGGGCCAGGGGCGTACAATGAGCAGTTCTTC. The variable domain in full, completed from reference TRBV15 and TRBJ2-1, reads DAMVIQNPRYQVTQFGKPVTLSCSQTLNHNVMYWYQQKSSQAPKLLFHYYDKDFNNEADTPDNFQSRRPNTSFCFLDIRSPGLGDTAMYLCATTVGPGAYNEQFFGPGTRLTVL.

This rearrangement joins TRBV20-1 to TRBJ1-2; possibly TRBD1 for D (5 bases). The CDR3 sequence is 14 residues long. CDR1 and CDR2 from the germline V gene are DFQATT and SNEGSKA (reference sequence). V was cut by 3 bases and J by 4 bases, with 15 bases left in between. In nucleotides, the CDR3 is TGCAGTGCTAGTCGGTCCTCCGGGGGCTATGGCTACACCTTC. Residues: CSASRSSGGYGYTF.

With respect to this clone: Other DNA variants within this sample encode the same CDR3. V is TRBV5-6 and J is TRBJ2-2, with D possibly being TRBD1 (5 bases). CDR1 is SGHDT, CDR2 YYEEEE, per germline. CDR3 size: 14 residues. The V end lost 0 bases, the J end lost 6 bases, and 9 bases lay between the germline ends. The CDR3 sequence is CASSLGQGPGELFF. The CDR3, as DNA: TGTGCCAGCAGCTTGGGCCAGGGTCCCGGGGAGCTGTTTTTT.

V gene TRBV18 combines with J gene TRBJ2-7, with D perhaps matching TRBD1 (6 bases). This CDR3 spans 14 amino acids. Germline-derived CDR1 and CDR2 are KGHSH and LQKENI. Trimming shortened V by 3 bases and J by 3 bases, and 12 bases separated the two germline ends. In nucleotides, the CDR3 is TGTGCCAGCTCACCCAGAGGACAGAACTACGAGCAGTACTTC. It translates to CASSPRGQNYEQYF.

This clone has just one count. The V gene is TRBV6-2 or TRBV6-3, the J gene TRBJ2-3; D is possibly TRBD2 (5 bases). The CDR3 is 15 amino acids. The germline V gene has CDR1 MNHEY and CDR2 SVGEGT. V lost 4 bases to trimming and J lost 0 bases, with 11 bases between them. CDR3 sequence reads: CASSLFRGSTDTQYF. The DNA for the CDR3 is TGTGCCAGCAGTTTGTTTCGCGGGAGCACAGATACGCAGTATTTT.

The chain combines TRBV10-2 with TRBJ2-1; 11 nucleotides agree with TRBD2. This CDR3 has 15 residues. Germline loops: CDR1 WSHSY, CDR2 SAAADI. V shed 6 bases, J shed 2 bases, and the junction held 3 bases outside the gene matches. The CDR3 loop reads CASSPTSGTYNEQFF. DNA of the CDR3: TGCGCCAGCAGCCCGACTAGCGGGACCTACAATGAGCAGTTCTTC.

This sequence joins TRBV9 and TRBJ2-7; possibly TRBD2 for D (6 bases). Germline CDR1 is SGDLS and CDR2 is YYNGEE. Trimming shortened V by 0 bases and J by 3 bases, and 10 bases separated the two germline ends. The CDR3 consists of 14 residues. For the CDR3, the DNA is TGTGCCAGCAGCGTAGGGGTCGGGGGCTACGAGCAGTACTTC. This translates into CASSVGVGGYEQYF.

The rearrangement links TRBV9 to TRBJ2-1; 9 bases agree with TRBD2. The CDR3 extends over 14 amino acids. V was pared by 3 bases and J by 5 bases, with 3 bases of the junction left unmatched. Per germline, CDR1 SGDLS and CDR2 YYNGEE. CDR3 in DNA: TGTGCCAGCAGCGCAAGCGGGGGGAACAATGAGCAGTTCTTC. This translates into CASSASGGNNEQFF.

The chain links TRBV10-3 to TRBJ2-7; D gene uncertain. This CDR3 has 13 amino acids. The V gene's germline CDR1 is ENHRY and CDR2 SYGVKD. Deletions cut 4 bases from V and 3 bases from J, with 10 bases between. The CDR3: CAISVFRRYEQYF. The CDR3 DNA sequence: TGTGCCATCAGTGTCTTTCGTCGCTACGAGCAGTACTTC.

The V and J genes are TRBV19 and TRBJ1-3; no reliable D call. The V gene lost 3 bases and the J gene lost 0 bases, with 9 bases spanning the gap. This CDR3 spans 15 amino acids. Germline lookup yields CDR1 LNHDA and CDR2 SQIVND (reference sequence). CDR3 DNA sequence: TGTGCCAGTAGTATCTCCGTATACTCTGGAAACACCATATATTTT. This encodes CASSISVYSGNTIYF. Complete variable domain (other parts from reference TRBV19 and TRBJ1-3): DGGITQSPKYLFRKEGQNVTLSCEQNLNHDAMYWYRQDPGQGLRLIYYSQIVNDFQKGDIAEGYSVSREKKESFPLTVTSAQKNPTAFYLCASSISVYSGNTIYFGEGSWLTVV.

V usage is TRBV7-3 and J usage is TRBJ2-1; 11 bases are shared with TRBD2. V shed 2 bases, J shed 9 bases, and the junction held 9 bases outside the gene matches. Germline V CDR1 and CDR2: SGHTA, FQGTGA. The CDR3 runs 16 residues. The chain's CDR3 is CASSLSIAGGPTEQFF. The CDR3 DNA reads TGTGCCAGCAGCTTATCTATAGCGGGAGGGCCCACTGAGCAGTTCTTC.

The chain links TRBV5-1 to TRBJ2-7, with D tentatively TRBD2 (5 bases). The ends were cut back, 2 bases at V and 1 base at J, with 13 bases in the middle. The germline gives CDR1 SGHRS, CDR2 YFSETQ. The CDR3 contains 15 residues. Here the CDR3 reads CASSFGVFSSYEQYF. In nucleotides, the CDR3 is TGCGCCAGCAGCTTCGGGGTGTTTTCTTCCTACGAGCAGTACTTC.

The gene calls are TRBV5-1 and TRBJ1-2; 8 bases map to TRBD1. The J segment lost 4 bases and the V segment lost 0 bases, leaving 11 bases of the junction unmatched. From germline, CDR1 is SGHRS and CDR2 YFSETQ. The CDR3 is 17 residues long. The CDR3 DNA is TGCGCCAGCAGCTTGGCCCCTATGGACAGGGCGGGCTATGGCTACACCTTC. It codes for CASSLAPMDRAGYGYTF.

The chain uses TRBV4-1 and TRBJ1-1; 8 bases match TRBD1. Per the germline V gene, CDR1 is MGHRA and CDR2 is YSYEKL. This CDR3 is 16 amino acids long. Unmatched junction bases numbered 14, after V lost 1 base and J lost 10 bases. Here the CDR3 DNA reads TGCGCCAGCAGCCAAGGCCCCCTCCACGGACAGGGAGCAGCTTTCTTT. It is translated as CASSQGPLHGQGAAFF.

The J gene is TRBJ2-1, the V gene TRBV7-7; TRBD1 matches at 8 bases. The CDR3 contains 15 residues. From germline, CDR1 is SSHAT and CDR2 FNYEAQ (reference sequence). V was pared by 5 bases and J by 4 bases, with 7 bases of the junction left unmatched. The CDR3: CASSRTGGRYNEQFF. The CDR3 nucleotides are TGTGCCAGCAGCCGAACAGGGGGGAGGTACAATGAGCAGTTCTTC.